The clone carrying this TCR beta chain was seen only a few times. Its antigen remains unknown. This specimen comes from a study of CD8+ T cells in alopecia areata. Sequencing used cDNA as its template, made by extracting RNA and reverse transcribing it. Assay used: immunoSEQ multiplex PCR; TCRdb lists only in-frame clones, some missing. The sample consists of approximately 210,000 clones, more than 60% of them appearing once. V shed 1 base and J shed 7 bases, with 14 bases lying between them. The CDR3 has 14 amino acids. CDR1 is LGHNA, CDR2 YSLEER, per germline. Regarding the study as a whole: The study found tofacitinib significantly decreased scalp clonality and expanded CD8+ clones among the top 100. Possibly as an HLA-related effect, TCR sharing across patients appeared less clear than in mice. Many expanded lesional clones persisted in scalp and blood during tofacitinib treatment. Uncertain still, given a single nonresponder, is whether baseline CD8+ expansion links to response.

Described treatment: oral pan-JAK inhibitor, 5-10 mg twice daily. This chain links TRBV4-3 with TRBJ2-7; D might be TRBD1 (5 bases). This sequence originates from a human donor with alopecia areata. The sequencing used CD4+ T cells sorted from blood, collected between weeks 43 and 45, from a patient treated with tofacitinib. DNA for the CDR3: TGCGCCAGCAGCCAAGGACAGTCTCCTGGGGAGCAGTACTTC. The encoded protein is CASSQGQSPGEQYF.